A selection of T cell receptor beta chains follows, all from one sample in a study of shared clonotypes between healthy human individuals. Assay: immunoSEQ multiplex PCR; the TCRdb copy retains only in-frame clones and omits some. The top ten clones hold approximately 1.5% of a sample with about 1 million clones, 70% to 80% of them seen once. Sequenced: memory CD4+ T cells sorted from blood. These receptors were obtained from a man between 18 and 29 years old in good health. Both conserved end residues are part of each CDR3. The D gene is left open where the match is weak. Size is omitted from some rows. Given values are once, few, many or a class for expanded clones.

cdr3_aa cdr3_nt j_call d_call clone_size v_call
CASSPSPGQGVNTQYF TGCGCCAGCAGCCCAAGCCCGGGACAGGGGGTGAATACGCAGTATTTT TRBJ2-3 TRBD1 once TRBV4-1
CASSLSLTGREAFF TGCGCCAGCAGCTTGTCCCTGACAGGGCGTGAAGCTTTCTTT TRBJ1-1 TRBD1 . TRBV5-1
CASSLSGNEQFF TGTGCCAGCAGCTTATCAGGGAATGAGCAGTTCTTC TRBJ2-1 . . TRBV7-3
CASSSTGAYEQYF TGTGCCAGCAGCAGCACAGGGGCCTACGAGCAGTACTTC TRBJ2-7 TRBD1 . TRBV7-8
CASGPGRTDTQYF TGTGCCAGCGGACCCGGTCGCACAGATACGCAGTATTTT TRBJ2-3 . . TRBV9
CASSLLIVGTDTQYF TGTGCCAGCAGCTTACTGATCGTGGGCACAGATACGCAGTATTTT TRBJ2-3 . few TRBV11-2
CASSHRDRGLLSEKLFF TGTGCCAGCAGCCACCGGGACAGGGGGCTGCTGAGTGAAAAACTGTTTTTT TRBJ1-4 TRBD1 once TRBV11-2
CASNSGEAGNTIYF TGTGCCAGCAACTCAGGGGAGGCTGGAAACACCATATATTTT TRBJ1-3 . . TRBV21-1
CASSLGTSDRWTGELFF TGCGCCAGCAGCCTCGGGACTAGCGATCGGTGGACCGGGGAGCTGTTTTTT TRBJ2-2 TRBD2 . TRBV5-1
CASSLAGPPEEQYF TGTGCCAGCAGCCTTGCCGGCCCTCCGGAGGAGCAGTACTTC TRBJ2-7 . once TRBV6-1
CATSRTGRYEQYF TGTGCCACCTCCCGGACAGGGAGATACGAGCAGTACTTC TRBJ2-7 TRBD1 . TRBV28
CASSEPGGLFNEQFF TGTGCCAGCAGTGAACCCGGGGGGCTATTCAATGAGCAGTTCTTC TRBJ2-1 . few TRBV2
CASSYRDRAGNEQFF TGTGCCAGCAGTTACCGGGACAGGGCGGGCAATGAGCAGTTCTTC TRBJ2-1 TRBD1 . TRBV6-5
CASVTRASYEQYF TGTGCCAGCGTTACTAGGGCCTCCTACGAGCAGTACTTC TRBJ2-7 . . TRBV6-1
CASSYSTQPVYGYTF TGTGCCAGCAGTTACTCCACCCAGCCGGTCTATGGCTACACCTTC TRBJ1-2 . . TRBV6-5
CAGGRSTEAFF TGTGCCGGGGGGAGGAGCACTGAAGCTTTCTTT TRBJ1-1 . . TRBV6-6
CASSELVGQGAAYNSPLHF TGTGCCAGCAGTGAATTAGTGGGGCAGGGAGCGGCCTATAATTCACCCCTCCACTTT TRBJ1-6 . . TRBV2
CASSLWAGTDTQYF TGCGCCAGCAGCTTGTGGGCTGGCACAGATACGCAGTATTTT TRBJ2-3 . . TRBV5-1
CASSWGQGRINGYTF TGTGCCAGCTCATGGGGACAGGGAAGGATTAATGGCTACACCTTC TRBJ1-2 TRBD1 . TRBV18
CASSLMTSGGGEQYF TGTGCCAGCAGCTTAATGACTAGCGGGGGAGGCGAGCAGTACTTC TRBJ2-7 TRBD2 . TRBV28
CASSYGTTYEQYF TGTGCCAGCAGTTACGGGACAACCTACGAGCAGTACTTC TRBJ2-7 . . TRBV6-6
CASGPRGRDGELFF TGTGCCAGCGGACCCAGGGGGCGCGACGGGGAGCTGTTTTTT TRBJ2-2 TRBD1 . TRBV7-2
CASRVDRGEGYTF TGTGCCAGCAGGGTAGACAGGGGCGAGGGCTACACCTTC TRBJ1-2 TRBD1 . TRBV28
CASSLTGAGTGELFF TGCGCCAGCAGCCTAACAGGGGCTGGCACCGGGGAGCTGTTTTTT TRBJ2-2 TRBD1 . TRBV5-1
CASGQAGQPGEQYF TGTGCCAGCGGACAGGCTGGACAACCGGGGGAGCAGTACTTC TRBJ2-7 TRBD1 . TRBV28
CASSRALAGPQETQYF TGTGCCAGCAGCCGGGCCCTAGCGGGGCCCCAAGAGACCCAGTACTTC TRBJ2-5 TRBD2 . TRBV5-4
CASSLYGGGSPLHF TGCGCCAGCAGCTTGTACGGGGGTGGGTCACCCCTCCACTTT TRBJ1-6 . . TRBV5-1
CASSADIEKSPLHF TGTGCCAGCAGCGCTGACATCGAGAAATCACCCCTCCACTTT TRBJ1-6 . . TRBV9